This TCR beta chain was identified during a study of metastatic and nonmetastatic thyroid tumors. Study in general: Thyroid patients, malignant and benign, had repertoires compared across blood and tumor or nodule tissue.

Trimming took 5 bases from V and 6 from J; bases not matched to a gene: 4. The germline CDR1 and CDR2 sequences are MNHEY and SMNVEV (reference sequence). The CDR3 consists of 15 residues. In this sample, this clone turned up many times. Nobody among the patients had been given any treatment before thyroid surgery. TCRdb re-called clones from the PCR reads using MiXCR. Of about 59,000 clones in the sample, around 15% are singletons; the top ten hold about a tenth. The sequencing sample was made of blood. The TCR originated in a male donor with papillary thyroid cancer or a benign thyroid nodule (not recorded which). Some clones in this sample may be carry-over from other donors' samples. The V gene is TRBV27, the J gene TRBJ2-3, with 14 nucleotides matching TRBD2. The CDR3 DNA reads as TGTGCCAGCAGTCCGGGACTAGCGGGAGCGGATACGCAGTATTTT. Translating gives CASSPGLAGADTQYF.